This TCR beta chain emerged from a study of T-cell memory formation after mild COVID-19 (dated by TCRdb to the early 2020s). For the wider study: TCR sequence clusters from the two donors were largely donor specific. In two donors, T-cell clones that expanded and contracted after mild COVID-19 were followed by sequencing TCRalpha and TCRbeta repertoires longitudinally. The cohort comprised two young, previously healthy adult volunteers, one female and one male.

The germline V gene sets CDR1 to MGHRA and CDR2 to YSYEKL. The CDR3, cysteine through phenylalanine, is 20 amino acids long. Just CDR3 DNA is preserved here, 60 bases in frame from base 1. Trimming takes 1 base from V and 0 bases from J, and the germline ends sit 24 bases apart. General study outcomes and caveats: The second-wave clones that peaked on day 37 were not confirmed to be SARS-CoV-2 specific. The study included only a couple of mild cases, and larger cohorts that include severe cases with pre-infection samples were judged to be necessary. Clones that contracted from day 15 to 85 showed balanced CD4/CD8 phenotypes, whereas a second wave of clones that expanded from day 15 to 37 leaned towards CD4+. Contracting CD4+ clones were found mainly in CM and EM memory subsets, while CD8+ clones were enriched in EMRA. Some responding clones were found in pre-infection memory, which suggests that pre-existing cross-reactive memory T cells took part in the SARS-CoV-2 response.

As for this clonotype: The specificity of this receptor is unknown. Base quality data are lacking; no much larger clone is found one base away.

Sequencing took place on an Illumina NovaSeq 6000. TCRalpha and TCRbeta cDNA libraries were built by 5'RACE with constant-segment primers, adding sample barcodes and unique molecular identifiers. RNA was extracted from every sample with Trizol reagent. The libraries were amplified in two PCR steps, and the second step added a second sample barcode and Illumina TruSeq adapters. Sequencing of libraries was performed on an Illumina NovaSeq with 2 x 150 bp paired-end reads. The paper's processing steps were these. Reads were demultiplexed and collapsed into UMI-guided consensus sequences with migec v1.2.7. Using mixcr v2.1.11, the UMI consensuses were aligned to TRA and TRB V and J templates and assembled into clonotypes. Clonotypes were classified as expanded or contracted when called significant by both edgeR and NoisET, with noise models trained on biological replicates. edgeR calls used a false discovery rate-adjusted p below 0.01 and a log2 fold-change threshold of 1. As an exploratory analysis of dynamics, max-normalized trajectories of the 1000 most abundant clonotypes were examined by PCA with hierarchical clustering. Separately sequenced CD4+ and CD8+ repertoires were used to assign the CD4 or CD8 phenotype of responding clones. In TCRdb, the public reads were trimmed at Q25 with fastp and aligned with MiXCR, with productive beta chains retained. A single entry per CDR3 protein holds the most common genes and DNA from its merged rows. V and J calls and clone size were set by TCRdb, not the authors. This sample holds about 470,000 distinct CDR3 sequences; more than 20% were observed only once. The ten largest account for approximately 12% of the sample.

Ficoll-Paque density gradient centrifugation was the method used to isolate PBMCs. The clonotype comes from an adult woman who had mild COVID-19 (a few samples of this study predate the infection). The sample titles of this study are shuffled in the database, so cell type and time point are left out; the donor was told from shared clones. Sequenced input: PBMCs or a T cell subset sorted from them (not recorded which). Recombination linked TRBV4-1 to TRBJ2-5, and TRBD2 may be the D gene, going by 5 matching bases. The base sequence is TGCGCCAGCAGCCAAGGCTTGTTTTTCAGCGGACTGGGTCACCAAGAGACCCAGTACTTC. Its protein is CASSQGLFFSGLGHQETQYF.